This T cell receptor beta chain was sequenced for a study of shared clonotypes between healthy human individuals. With 6 bases clipped from V and 4 bases from J, the junction kept 5 bases outside the gene matches. The CDR3 length is 15 residues. Germline assignment: CDR1 MNHEY and CDR2 SMNVEV (reference sequence). TCRdb's copy holds only in-frame clones and misses some; the assay was immunoSEQ multiplex PCR. This table holds about 710,000 clones, over 60% found once. The sequenced sample consisted of memory CD4+ T cells sorted from blood. Subset specified: CD45RA-negative fraction. The rearrangement uses TRBV27 and TRBJ2-1; 11 nucleotides line up with TRBD2. This sequence was found in a woman aged 25 to 39 in good health. The CDR3 here is CASSPGTSGYNEQFF. For the CDR3, the DNA is TGTGCCAGCAGCCCCGGGACTAGCGGTTACAATGAGCAGTTCTTC.